The present entry profiles one T cell receptor beta chain with its context. The antigen remains undetermined. The CDR3 is made up of 14 amino acids. TCRdb processed the 5' RACE reads again and assigns one entry to each CDR3 protein, with no DNA. The ten most abundant clones cover 5% to 5.5% of a sample with roughly 380,000 distinct CDR3 sequences. The data were obtained in a study of T cells expressing NK-cell markers. Study at large: Investigators obtained TCR beta repertoires from sorted CD3+CD56+NKG2C+, CD3+CD56+NKG2C- and CD3+CD56-NKG2C+ T cells.

The study, taken as a whole, reports: The study found dominant NKG2C+ clonotypes at roughly 1.0-7.5% of CD8+ T cells in about 6 donors. Four of the donors also had these clonotypes leading their CD3+CD56-NKG2C+ fraction.

The chain carries TRBV12-3 or TRBV12-4 and TRBJ1-6; as DNA is missing, the TRBD1 call by TCRdb cannot be tested. The TCR comes from a man aged 18-75 years in good health. Sequenced sample: blood T cells: a sorted CD56 or NKG2C T cell subset, CD4+ or CD8+ T cells, or bulk PBMC T cells (not recorded which). CDR3 in amino acids: CASSWRTVNSPLHF.